This paragraph covers one T cell receptor (beta chain) sequence. Its antigen remains unknown. Use of 60 Vbeta and 13 Jbeta primers characterized the PCR. The assay was immunoSEQ multiplex PCR, and TCRdb's table has in-frame clones only and misses some. The sample yields about 160,000 clones, roughly 85% seen once. CDR1 and CDR2 (germline): SNHLY, FYNNEI. The CDR3 is 13 amino acids. Trimming cost V 8 bases and J 5 bases; bases outside gene matches: 4. This sample stems from a study of cytomegalovirus exposure and HLA in healthy donors. Study-wide findings and caveats: The classifier was said to identify cytomegalovirus status with high specificity and sensitivity. V- and J-gene trimming in TCR beta was tied to a missense DCLRE1C variant by an analysis performed later.

The sequence came from a man aged 18 to 29 in good health and CMV-seropositive. The sample was PBMCs. The J gene is TRBJ2-5, the V gene TRBV2, with TRBD2 matching 11 bases. The CDR3 nucleotides are TGTGCCAGCTTGGCTAGCGGGGGGGAGACCCAGTACTTC. It encodes CASLASGGETQYF.